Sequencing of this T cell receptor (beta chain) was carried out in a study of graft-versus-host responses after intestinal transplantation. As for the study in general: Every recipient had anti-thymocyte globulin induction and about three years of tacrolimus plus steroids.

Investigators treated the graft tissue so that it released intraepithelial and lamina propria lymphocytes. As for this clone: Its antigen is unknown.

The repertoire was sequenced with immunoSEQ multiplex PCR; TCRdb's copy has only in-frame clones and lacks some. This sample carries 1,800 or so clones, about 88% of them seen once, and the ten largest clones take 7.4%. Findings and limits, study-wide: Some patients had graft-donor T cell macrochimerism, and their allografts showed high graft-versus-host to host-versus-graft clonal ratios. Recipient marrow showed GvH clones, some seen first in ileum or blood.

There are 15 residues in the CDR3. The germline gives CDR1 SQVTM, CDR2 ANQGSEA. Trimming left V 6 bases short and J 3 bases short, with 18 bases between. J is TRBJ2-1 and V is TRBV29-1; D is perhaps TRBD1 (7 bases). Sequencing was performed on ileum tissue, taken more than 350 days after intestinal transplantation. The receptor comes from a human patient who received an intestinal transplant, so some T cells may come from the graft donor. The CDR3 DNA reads TGCAGCGTCCCCCGACAGGGAGGAGACTACAATGAGCAGTTCTTC. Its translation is CSVPRQGGDYNEQFF.